This TCR beta chain was recorded in a study of cytomegalovirus exposure and HLA in healthy donors (dated by TCRdb to 2016 to 2017). For the study in its entirety: According to a later analysis, the 110 or so validation repertoires were produced on the same platform as the 600 to 850 repertoires of the first cohort. The aim of the study was to test whether cataloging public T cell receptors could identify signatures of past pathogen exposure. In addition to the first cohort of hundreds of subjects, a separate validation cohort of 130 or so different subjects was used. To predict cytomegalovirus infection status, the study brought together high-throughput TCR immunosequencing, statistical association of individual TCRs with disease status, and machine learning.

The germline V gene (reference sequence) supplies CDR1 MNHEY and CDR2 SMNVEV. The CDR3 measures 17 amino acids from cysteine to phenylalanine. This entry keeps only the CDR3 DNA: 51 bases, framed from base 1. From V the trimming removes 5 bases and from J it removes 3 bases, while the gene matches leave 10 bases of the junction unaccounted for. Broad study findings and their caveats: Subsequent analysis determined that TCRs grouped into clusters in the first cohort also showed a tendency toward co-occurrence across the roughly 110 validation repertoires, and 94% of cluster scores exceeded 0. A total of 150 or so TCR beta chains were listed by the study as associated with cytomegalovirus. A later analysis lacked HLA typing for the validation cohort, so it scored co-occurrence in that cohort across all 120 or so repertoires. It was suggested by the authors that the approach could potentially be generalized to other disease states and immunological phenotypes. In vitro tests confirmed that a few of the cytomegalovirus-associated TCR beta chains recognize cytomegalovirus antigens. The classifier was reported to diagnose cytomegalovirus status with high specificity and sensitivity in both the original and validation cohorts. Across donors, most TCR sequences were observed very rarely, whereas some public TCRs were present in many individuals.

Library preparation was by the immunoSEQ multiplex PCR assay. The study's processing was this. A statistical classification framework was built to diagnose cytomegalovirus status from the catalog of TCR beta chain sequences. TCRdb provides this immuneACCESS table in a form limited to in-frame rearrangements. Some clones are lacking; in checked studies, under half of them reflect an unresolved V gene, and why the rest are absent is not known. D and trimming come from the DNA, and the V and J calls and clone size come from that table. Counted in this sample were about 160,000 clones; 85% to 90% of them appeared once. Under 7% of the sample lies in the top ten. The donors were included in the validation cohort of roughly 130 subjects, a group kept apart from the roughly 670-subject first cohort. On this clone: It has no known antigen specificity. Base-call qualities are not available, and no considerably larger clone is one nucleotide away.

Recombination connected TRBV27 to TRBJ2-1, with 10 junctional bases fitting TRBD2. This clonotype was sampled from a woman aged 25-40 years in good health and CMV-seronegative. The material sequenced was PBMCs. The CDR3 protein sequence reads: CASSPQAGLALYNEQFF. Here is the DNA: TGTGCCAGCAGTCCTCAAGCGGGACTAGCGCTCTACAATGAGCAGTTCTTC.